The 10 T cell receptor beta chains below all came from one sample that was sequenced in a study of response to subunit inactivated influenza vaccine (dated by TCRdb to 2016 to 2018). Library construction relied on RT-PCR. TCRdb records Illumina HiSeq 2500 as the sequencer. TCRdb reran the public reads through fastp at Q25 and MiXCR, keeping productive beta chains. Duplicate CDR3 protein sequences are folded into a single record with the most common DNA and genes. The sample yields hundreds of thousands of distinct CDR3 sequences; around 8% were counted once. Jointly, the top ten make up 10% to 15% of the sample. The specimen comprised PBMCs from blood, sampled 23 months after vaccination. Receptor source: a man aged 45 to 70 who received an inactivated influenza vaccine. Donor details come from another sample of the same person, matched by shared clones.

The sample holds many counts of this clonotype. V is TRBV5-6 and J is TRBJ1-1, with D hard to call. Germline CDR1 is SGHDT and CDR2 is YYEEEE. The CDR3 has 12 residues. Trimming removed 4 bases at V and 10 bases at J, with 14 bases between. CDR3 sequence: CASSDGHKGAFF. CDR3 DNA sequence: TGTGCCAGCAGCGACGGTCACAAAGGAGCTTTCTTT.

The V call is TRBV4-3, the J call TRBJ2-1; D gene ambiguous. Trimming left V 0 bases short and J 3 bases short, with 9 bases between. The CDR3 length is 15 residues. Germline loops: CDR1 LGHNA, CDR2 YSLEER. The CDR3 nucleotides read TGCGCCAGCAGCCAAGAGCTGGGGATCTACAATGAGCAGTTCTTC. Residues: CASSQELGIYNEQFF.

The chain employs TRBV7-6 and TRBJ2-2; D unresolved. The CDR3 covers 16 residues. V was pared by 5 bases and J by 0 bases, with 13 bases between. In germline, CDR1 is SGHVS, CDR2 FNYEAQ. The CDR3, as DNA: TGTGCCAGCAGCCCGACCGTCCCTACGAACACCGGGGAGCTGTTTTTT. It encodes CASSPTVPTNTGELFF.

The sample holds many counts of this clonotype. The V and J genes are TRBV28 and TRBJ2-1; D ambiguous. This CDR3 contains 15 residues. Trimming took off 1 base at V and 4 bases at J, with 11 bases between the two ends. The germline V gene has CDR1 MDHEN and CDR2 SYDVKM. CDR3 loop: CASSLSAGSYNEQFF. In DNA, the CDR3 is TGTGCCAGCAGTTTATCGGCAGGATCTTACAATGAGCAGTTCTTC. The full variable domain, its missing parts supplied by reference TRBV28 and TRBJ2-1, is DVKVTQSSRYLVKRTGEKVFLECVQDMDHENMFWYRQDPGLGLRLIYFSYDVKMKEKGDIPEGYSVSREKKERFSLILESASTNQTSMYLCASSLSAGSYNEQFFGPGTRLTVL.

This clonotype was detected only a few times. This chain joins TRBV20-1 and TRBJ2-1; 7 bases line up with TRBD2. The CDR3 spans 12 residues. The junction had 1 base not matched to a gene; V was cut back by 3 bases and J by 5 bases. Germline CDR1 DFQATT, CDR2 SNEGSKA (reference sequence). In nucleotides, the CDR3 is TGCAGTGCTAGCGGGAGGCACAATGAGCAGTTCTTC. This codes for CSASGRHNEQFF.

CDR3 sequence (DNA): TGTGCCAGCAGCTTCACAGTGGCGGGGATCTCCTACGAGCAGTACTTC. It is translated as CASSFTVAGISYEQYF. The V call is TRBV6-1, the J call TRBJ2-7, with D perhaps matching TRBD2 (6 bases). CDR3 size: 16 residues. Germline V CDR1 and CDR2: MNHNS, SASEGT. V was shortened by 6 bases and J by 0 bases, with 18 bases between the two germline ends.

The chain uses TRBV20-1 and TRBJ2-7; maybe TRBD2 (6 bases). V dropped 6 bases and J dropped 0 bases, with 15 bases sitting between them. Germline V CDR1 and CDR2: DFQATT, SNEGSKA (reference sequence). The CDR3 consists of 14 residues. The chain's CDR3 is CSARSGSSSYEQYF. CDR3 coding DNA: TGCAGTGCCCGGAGCGGGTCCAGCTCCTACGAGCAGTACTTC.

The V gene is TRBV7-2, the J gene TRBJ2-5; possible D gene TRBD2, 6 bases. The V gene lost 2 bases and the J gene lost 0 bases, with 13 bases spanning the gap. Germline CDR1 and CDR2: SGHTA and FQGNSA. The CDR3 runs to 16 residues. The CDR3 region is CASSLSLRGNQETQYF. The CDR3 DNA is TGTGCCAGCAGCTTATCGCTGCGGGGCAACCAAGAGACCCAGTACTTC. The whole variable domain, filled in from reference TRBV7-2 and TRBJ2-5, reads GAGVSQSPSNKVTEKGKDVELRCDPISGHTALYWYRQSLGQGLEFLIYFQGNSAPDKSGLPSDRFSAERTGGSVSTLTIQRTQQEDSAVYLCASSLSLRGNQETQYFGPGTRLLVL.

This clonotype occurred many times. This CDR3 is CASSLRLINTGELFF. In DNA form, the CDR3 reads TGTGCCAGCAGCTTGAGACTAATTAACACCGGGGAGCTGTTTTTT. The chain recombines TRBV7-2 with TRBJ2-2, with D perhaps matching TRBD2 (5 bases). The germline gives CDR1 SGHTA, CDR2 FQGNSA. The CDR3 runs 15 residues. V shed 3 bases and J shed 2 bases, with 10 bases lying between them.

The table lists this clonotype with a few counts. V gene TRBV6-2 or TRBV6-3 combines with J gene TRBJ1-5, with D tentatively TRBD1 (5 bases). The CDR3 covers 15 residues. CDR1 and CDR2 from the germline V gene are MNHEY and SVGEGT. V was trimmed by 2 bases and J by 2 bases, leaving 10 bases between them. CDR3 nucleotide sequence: TGTGCCAGCAGTTACGGGGGAATTGGCAATCAGCCCCAGCATTTT. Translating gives CASSYGGIGNQPQHF.